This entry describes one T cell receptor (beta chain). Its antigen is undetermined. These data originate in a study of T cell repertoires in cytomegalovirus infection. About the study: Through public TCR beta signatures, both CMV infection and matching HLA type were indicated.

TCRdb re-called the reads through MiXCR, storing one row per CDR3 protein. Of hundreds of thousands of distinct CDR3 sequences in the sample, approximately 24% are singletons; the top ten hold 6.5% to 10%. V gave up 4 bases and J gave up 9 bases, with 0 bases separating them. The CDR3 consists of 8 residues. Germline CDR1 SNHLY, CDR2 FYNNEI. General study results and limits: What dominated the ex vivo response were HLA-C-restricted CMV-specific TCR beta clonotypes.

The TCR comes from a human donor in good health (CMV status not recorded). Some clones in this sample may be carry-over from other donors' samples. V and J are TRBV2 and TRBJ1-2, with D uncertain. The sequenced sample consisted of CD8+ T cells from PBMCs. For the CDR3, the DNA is TGTGCCAGCAGTGGCTACACCTTC. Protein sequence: CASSGYTF.